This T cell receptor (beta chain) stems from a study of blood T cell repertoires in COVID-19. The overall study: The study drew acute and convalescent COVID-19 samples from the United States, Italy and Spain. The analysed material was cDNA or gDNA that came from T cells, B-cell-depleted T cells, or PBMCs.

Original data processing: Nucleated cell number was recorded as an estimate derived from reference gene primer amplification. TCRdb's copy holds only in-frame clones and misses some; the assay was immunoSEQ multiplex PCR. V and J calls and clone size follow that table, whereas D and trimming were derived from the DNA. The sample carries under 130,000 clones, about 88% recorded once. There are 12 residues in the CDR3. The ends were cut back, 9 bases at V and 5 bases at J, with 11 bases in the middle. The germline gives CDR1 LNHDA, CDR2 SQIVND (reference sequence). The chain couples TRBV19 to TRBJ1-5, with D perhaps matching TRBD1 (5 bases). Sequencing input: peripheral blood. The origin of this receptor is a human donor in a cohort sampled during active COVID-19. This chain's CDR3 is CASARDYQPQHF. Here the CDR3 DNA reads TGTGCCAGCGCAAGGGACTATCAGCCCCAGCATTTT.